The source of this TCR beta chain is a study of T cells in Graves' hyperthyroidism and ophthalmopathy. It was RNA transcripts that yielded the amplified TCR beta CDR3 regions. RT-PCR in the first round (using the HTBI primer set) targeted the TCR CDR3. Via MiXCR, TCRdb re-called the multiplex PCR reads, giving one row per CDR3 protein. The data contain almost 600,000 distinct CDR3 sequences, approximately 15% of them singletons. Ten or more counts support this clonotype. This CDR3 contains 13 residues. Between the trimmed V and J ends, which lost 2 bases and 4 bases, there was a span of 9 bases. In germline, CDR1 is LGHDT, CDR2 YNNKEL (reference sequence).

The V call is TRBV3-1, the J call TRBJ2-7, with unresolved D. The receptor comes from a woman aged 25 to 39 with Graves' hyperthyroidism that later progressed to Graves' ophthalmopathy. Sequencing was done on a sample of blood. CDR3 bases: TGTGCCAGCAGCCAAAACACCAATTACGAGCAGTACTTC. Translated, it gives CASSQNTNYEQYF.